This T cell receptor (beta chain) was identified in a study of post-analysis software for immune sequencing data. Background on the study: Relapsing-remitting, secondary progressive and progressive-relapsing multiple sclerosis were all included among the disease courses. General observations from the study: Significantly lower normalized Chao1 diversity was found in patients with multiple sclerosis relative to controls. Strong co-clustering by F measure was evident for samples that had been prepared in the same batch. In patients, about 5 TRBV segments were more frequent than in controls, with TRBV5-6, TRBV5-1 and TRBV20-1 among them.

The CDR3 is made up of 17 amino acids. CDR1 is LGHDT and CDR2 is YNNKEL in the germline V gene (reference sequence). The germline V and J ends were trimmed by 4 bases and 2 bases, with 19 bases remaining between them. On this clonotype itself: Its target is not known.

The TCR beta cDNA libraries contained unique molecular identifiers. TCRdb passed the PCR reads through MiXCR, listing each CDR3 protein once. The sample lists some 450,000 distinct CDR3 sequences, roughly 46% occurring once. This chain joins TRBV3-1 and TRBJ2-3; D assignment may be TRBD1 or TRBD2 (5 bases each). The TCR was taken from a girl aged 5-17 years with multiple sclerosis. Sequenced input: blood. CDR3 in amino acids: CASSPDPWGTSTDTQYF. In DNA, the CDR3 is TGTGCCAGCAGCCCCGATCCCTGGGGGACCTCCACAGATACGCAGTATTTT.